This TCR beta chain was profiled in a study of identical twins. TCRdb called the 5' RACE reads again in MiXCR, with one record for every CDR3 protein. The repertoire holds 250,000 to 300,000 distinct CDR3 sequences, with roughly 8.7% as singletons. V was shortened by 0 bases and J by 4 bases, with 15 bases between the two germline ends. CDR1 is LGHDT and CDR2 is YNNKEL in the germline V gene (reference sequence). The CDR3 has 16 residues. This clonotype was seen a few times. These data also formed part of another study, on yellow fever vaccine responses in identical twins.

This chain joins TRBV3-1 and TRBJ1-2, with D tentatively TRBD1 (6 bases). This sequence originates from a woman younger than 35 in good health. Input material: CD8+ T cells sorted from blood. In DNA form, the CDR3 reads TGTGCCAGCAGCCAAGATACGGCAGGGGATATCTATGGCTACACCTTC. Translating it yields CASSQDTAGDIYGYTF.